A single sample gave rise to the 27 T cell receptor beta chains below, sequenced in a study of blood T cell repertoires in COVID-19. Repertoires were generated with immunoSEQ multiplex PCR, while TCRdb's copy carries only in-frame clones and drops some. This sample has approximately 140,000 clones; approximately 87% occur once, and the top ten carry 3.9%. The sequenced material came from PBMCs or T cells enriched from blood (not recorded which). Source of these receptors: a man aged 45-60 years in a cohort exposed to, infected with or recovered from COVID-19 (not recorded which).

This chain links TRBV6-1 with TRBJ2-2; 8 nucleotides align to TRBD1. J lost 6 bases, V lost 2 bases, and 2 bases had no gene match. The CDR3 covers 14 residues. Germline assignment: CDR1 MNHNS and CDR2 SASEGT. The CDR3 loop is CASSEQGASGELFF. CDR3 nucleotide sequence: TGTGCCAGCAGTGAACAGGGGGCTTCCGGGGAGCTGTTTTTT.

The J gene is TRBJ1-5, the V gene TRBV19; 7 nucleotides line up with TRBD1. The ends lost 4 bases at V and 5 bases at J; junction bases unmatched: 5. This CDR3 comprises 14 residues. CDR1 and CDR2 from the germline V gene are LNHDA and SQIVND (reference sequence). In DNA form, the CDR3 reads TGTGCCAGTAGTACCATGACAGGGTATCAGCCCCAGCATTTT. Encoded protein: CASSTMTGYQPQHF. The variable domain in full, completed from reference TRBV19 and TRBJ1-5, reads DGGITQSPKYLFRKEGQNVTLSCEQNLNHDAMYWYRQDPGQGLRLIYYSQIVNDFQKGDIAEGYSVSREKKESFPLTVTSAQKNPTAFYLCASSTMTGYQPQHFGDGTRLSIL.

The chain recombines TRBV28 with TRBJ1-5, with 10 bases aligning to TRBD1. V was clipped by 10 bases and J by 5 bases; unmatched bases: 2. The CDR3 extends over 12 amino acids. Germline CDR1 and CDR2: MDHEN and SYDVKM. The CDR3 reads CATGTGDQPQHF. CDR3 in DNA: TGTGCCACCGGGACAGGGGATCAGCCCCAGCATTTT.

The chain has TRBV7-9 and TRBJ2-5, with D tentatively TRBD1 (6 bases). This CDR3 has 14 amino acids. CDR1 is SEHNR, CDR2 FQNEAQ, per germline (reference sequence). Between the trimmed V and J ends, which lost 5 bases and 5 bases, there was a span of 15 bases. CDR3: CASSPPTGHETQYF. The CDR3 region has the DNA TGTGCCAGCAGCCCCCCGACAGGTCACGAGACCCAGTACTTC.

This clone was recorded a few times. The chain joins TRBV19 to TRBJ2-7; D gene ambiguous. V was cut by 0 bases and J by 3 bases, with 6 bases left in between. Germline V gene data show CDR1 as LNHDA and CDR2 as SQIVND (reference sequence). This CDR3 contains 13 residues. In DNA form, the CDR3 reads TGTGCCAGTAGTATAGATGACAACTACGAGCAGTACTTC. Amino acid sequence: CASSIDDNYEQYF.

The chain carries TRBV5-1 and TRBJ2-1; 7 bases fit TRBD1. The CDR3 consists of 16 residues. Germline V gene sequence: CDR1 SGHRS, CDR2 YFSETQ. V lost 0 bases to trimming and J lost 9 bases; unmatched junction nucleotides: 12. DNA of the CDR3: TGCGCCAGCAGCTTGGCGGCTACCGGACAGGATCTTGAGCAGTTCTTC. This translates into CASSLAATGQDLEQFF.

The chain links TRBV5-5 to TRBJ1-2; no definite D call. The CDR3 has 13 residues. Between the trimmed V and J ends, which lost 2 bases and 6 bases, there was a span of 11 bases. Germline V gene lookup returns CDR1 SGHKS and CDR2 YYEKEE (reference sequence). For the CDR3, the DNA is TGTGCCAGCAGCTTCGGGGTCTGGGATGGCTACACCTTC. Protein product: CASSFGVWDGYTF. Supplemented by reference TRBV5-5 and TRBJ1-2, the full variable domain reads DAGVTQSPTHLIKTRGQQVTLRCSPISGHKSVSWYQQVLGQGPQFIFQYYEKEERGRGNFPDRFSARQFPNYSSELNVNALLLGDSALYLCASSFGVWDGYTFGSGTRLTVV.

The V call is TRBV13, the J call TRBJ2-5; 10 bases agree with TRBD2. CDR3 length equals 15 residues. Germline CDR1 and CDR2: PRHDT and FYEKMQ (reference sequence). Unmatched junction bases numbered 3, after V lost 1 base and J lost 4 bases. The CDR3 region is CASSLERGGRETQYF. CDR3 bases: TGTGCCAGCAGCTTAGAGCGGGGGGGCCGAGAGACCCAGTACTTC.

The sample holds one count of this clone. The rearrangement links TRBV7-9 to TRBJ1-5; perhaps TRBD1 as D (6 bases). Germline-derived CDR1 and CDR2 are SEHNR and FQNEAQ (reference sequence). V lost 5 bases and J 6 bases, leaving 14 bases between the germline ends. CDR3 length: 14 amino acids. The CDR3: CASSGGGPGQPQHF. In DNA form, the CDR3 reads TGTGCCAGCAGCGGCGGGGGGCCGGGTCAGCCCCAGCATTTT. Together with reference TRBV7-9 and TRBJ1-5, the CDR3 gives the full variable domain: DTGVSQNPRHKITKRGQNVTFRCDPISEHNRLYWYRQTLGQGPEFLTYFQNEAQLEKSRLLSDRFSAERPKGSFSTLEIQRTEQGDSAMYLCASSGGGPGQPQHFGDGTRLSIL.

V is TRBV11-2 and J is TRBJ1-2; no clear D. CDR3 length: 13 amino acids. V lost 2 bases, J lost 13 bases, and 17 bases lay in between. Germline V gene data show CDR1 as SGHAT and CDR2 as FQNNGV. In DNA form, the CDR3 reads TGTGCCAGCAGCTTATTAGCGGGGTCGGCTAGCACCTTC. Its translation is CASSLLAGSASTF.

This chain uses TRBV7-2 with TRBJ2-3, with 11 bases that match TRBD2. V gave up 7 bases and J gave up 3 bases; unmatched junction bases: 6. Looked up from germline, CDR1 is SGHTA and CDR2 is FQGNSA. This CDR3 has 15 amino acids. Written as DNA, the CDR3 is TGTGCCAGCACTCAACTAGCGGGAGTAACAGATACGCAGTATTTT. It is translated as CASTQLAGVTDTQYF.

The chain joins TRBV19 to TRBJ1-2, with D tentatively TRBD1 (6 bases). The germline V gene has CDR1 LNHDA and CDR2 SQIVND (reference sequence). CDR3 length: 14 residues. Trimming took 8 bases from V and 3 from J, leaving 16 bases between them. This CDR3 reads CASGSGGPYYGYTF. In nucleotides, the CDR3 is TGTGCCAGTGGCTCGGGGGGCCCCTACTATGGCTACACCTTC.

The genes are TRBV30 and TRBJ1-1; D is undetermined. The CDR3 extends over 13 amino acids. CDR1 is GTSNPN and CDR2 is SVGIG in the germline V gene (reference sequence). The V end lost 3 bases, the J end lost 8 bases, and 16 bases lay between the germline ends. The CDR3 sequence: CAWSVQLGREAFF. The DNA of the CDR3 is TGTGCCTGGAGCGTCCAACTAGGACGGGAAGCTTTCTTT.

The V call is TRBV7-2, the J call TRBJ1-2, with 8 bases that match TRBD1. V trimming: 6 bases; J trimming: 6 bases; junction bases outside the gene matches: 6. Germline CDR1 and CDR2: SGHTA and FQGNSA. The CDR3 is 13 amino acids. The CDR3 protein is CASRRQGTHGYTF. The CDR3 bases are TGTGCCAGCAGGCGACAGGGGACCCATGGCTACACCTTC. Complete variable domain (other parts from reference TRBV7-2 and TRBJ1-2): GAGVSQSPSNKVTEKGKDVELRCDPISGHTALYWYRQSLGQGLEFLIYFQGNSAPDKSGLPSDRFSAERTGGSVSTLTIQRTQQEDSAVYLCASRRQGTHGYTFGSGTRLTVV.

The J gene is TRBJ2-1, the V gene TRBV28, with D tentatively TRBD2 (5 bases). Per the germline V gene, CDR1 is MDHEN and CDR2 is SYDVKM. CDR3 length: 15 residues. The V and J ends lost 6 bases and 3 bases respectively, with 15 bases between them. This chain's CDR3 is CASRASQAGYNEQFF. The CDR3 coding sequence is TGTGCCAGCAGGGCTAGCCAAGCCGGCTACAATGAGCAGTTCTTC.

The rearrangement uses TRBV29-1 and TRBJ1-2; 8 bases agree with TRBD1. This CDR3 spans 11 amino acids. V dropped 8 bases and J dropped 6; count of bases not matched to a gene: 5. In germline, CDR1 is SQVTM, CDR2 ANQGSEA. The CDR3 loop reads CSFRTGNGYTF. In nucleotides, the CDR3 is TGCAGCTTTCGGACAGGGAATGGCTACACCTTC.

The chain is built from TRBV7-2 and TRBJ2-1; D perhaps matches TRBD2 (6 bases). The germline V and J ends were trimmed by 4 bases and 4 bases, with 11 bases remaining between them. The germline V gene encodes CDR1 SGHTA and CDR2 FQGNSA. There are 14 residues in the CDR3. The CDR3 nucleotides read TGTGCCAGCAGCTCGGGGACTTTTTACAATGAGCAGTTCTTC. Amino acids: CASSSGTFYNEQFF.

The chain has TRBV5-1 and TRBJ1-2; TRBD1 aligns across 9 bases. There are 16 residues in the CDR3. CDR1 is SGHRS and CDR2 is YFSETQ in the germline V gene. The V segment lost 4 bases and the J segment 8 bases; nucleotides outside the gene matches: 15. The CDR3 region is CASSTDRGSDFYGYTF. The CDR3 coding sequence is TGCGCCAGCAGCACGGACAGGGGATCGGATTTCTACGGCTACACCTTC.

The chain combines TRBV19 with TRBJ2-5; D is unresolved. Trimming left V 5 bases short and J 5 bases short, with 15 bases between. CDR3 size: 14 residues. CDR1 is LNHDA and CDR2 is SQIVND in the germline V gene (reference sequence). CDR3: CASSSGLSTETQYF. In DNA, the CDR3 is TGTGCCAGTAGTTCAGGTCTATCAACGGAGACCCAGTACTTC.

This rearrangement joins TRBV3-1 (or the pseudogene TRBV3-2) to TRBJ2-7, with a weak D call TRBD1 (6 bases). This CDR3 spans 16 amino acids. The germline CDR1 and CDR2 sequences are LGHDT and YNNKEL (reference sequence). V dropped 0 bases and J dropped 5 bases, with 17 bases sitting between them. This CDR3 is CASSQDGTGLLHEQYF. The DNA of the CDR3 is TGTGCCAGCAGCCAAGATGGCACAGGGTTGCTGCACGAGCAGTACTTC.

This rearrangement joins TRBV27 to TRBJ2-3; 9 bases are shared with TRBD2. Germline CDR1 is MNHEY and CDR2 is SMNVEV (reference sequence). The CDR3 loop spans 14 amino acids. The V gene end was trimmed by 2 bases and the J gene end by 6 bases; junction bases not matched to a gene: 3. In nucleotides, the CDR3 is TGTGCCAGCAGTTTAATAGCGGGGGTTGATACGCAGTATTTT. As protein: CASSLIAGVDTQYF.

V and J are TRBV19 and TRBJ2-3; D is unclear. The CDR3 extends over 14 amino acids. CDR1 LNHDA and CDR2 SQIVND come from the germline V gene (reference sequence). With 3 bases removed from V and 1 base from J, the gap between germline ends came to 8 bases. CDR3 coding DNA: TGTGCCAGTAGTATGAGTGCGGGCACAGATACGCAGTATTTT. As protein: CASSMSAGTDTQYF.

The rearrangement uses TRBV7-9 and TRBJ2-1, with a tentative D call TRBD2 (6 bases). The V and J ends lost 1 base and 3 bases respectively, with 10 bases between them. The CDR3 extends over 15 amino acids. Germline V gene sequence: CDR1 SEHNR, CDR2 FQNEAQ (reference sequence). The CDR3, as DNA: TGTGCCAGCAGCTTAGATGGGGGGTTCTACAATGAGCAGTTCTTC. Amino acid sequence: CASSLDGGFYNEQFF.

The chain employs TRBV11-3 and TRBJ1-2; D is uncertain. CDR3 length: 13 amino acids. Germline CDR1 and CDR2: SGHNT and YENEEA. Trimming pared 6 bases from V and 4 bases from J, leaving 12 bases between. CDR3 DNA sequence: TGTGCCAGCAGTCAATACGGAGGCTATGGCTACACCTTC. This codes for CASSQYGGYGYTF.

The rearrangement joins TRBV11-2 to TRBJ1-2; 10 bases agree with TRBD1. CDR1 is SGHAT, CDR2 FQNNGV, per germline. The CDR3 has 15 amino acids. After removal of 4 bases from V and 7 bases from J, the junction contained 9 bases not matched to a gene. CDR3 amino acids: CASSWDRGIVRGYTF. The CDR3, as DNA: TGTGCCAGCAGCTGGGACAGGGGTATTGTACGTGGCTACACCTTC.

The chain employs TRBV28 and TRBJ1-2, with D tentatively TRBD1 (5 bases). The germline V gene has CDR1 MDHEN and CDR2 SYDVKM. There are 13 residues in the CDR3. Trimming removed 7 bases from V and 9 bases from J, with 18 bases in between. The CDR3 coding sequence is TGTGCCAGCACGCGGGGGGGAGAAAGGAGCTACACCTTC. Translating it yields CASTRGGERSYTF.

CDR3 region: CASSSPLTSGRTDTQYF. The DNA of the CDR3 is TGTGCCAGCAGTTCTCCCCTGACTAGCGGGAGAACAGATACGCAGTATTTT. The chain carries TRBV27 and TRBJ2-3, with 12 bases lining up with TRBD2. J was trimmed by 3 bases and V by 4 bases; bases with no gene match: 8. This CDR3 comprises 17 residues. Germline lookup yields CDR1 MNHEY and CDR2 SMNVEV (reference sequence).